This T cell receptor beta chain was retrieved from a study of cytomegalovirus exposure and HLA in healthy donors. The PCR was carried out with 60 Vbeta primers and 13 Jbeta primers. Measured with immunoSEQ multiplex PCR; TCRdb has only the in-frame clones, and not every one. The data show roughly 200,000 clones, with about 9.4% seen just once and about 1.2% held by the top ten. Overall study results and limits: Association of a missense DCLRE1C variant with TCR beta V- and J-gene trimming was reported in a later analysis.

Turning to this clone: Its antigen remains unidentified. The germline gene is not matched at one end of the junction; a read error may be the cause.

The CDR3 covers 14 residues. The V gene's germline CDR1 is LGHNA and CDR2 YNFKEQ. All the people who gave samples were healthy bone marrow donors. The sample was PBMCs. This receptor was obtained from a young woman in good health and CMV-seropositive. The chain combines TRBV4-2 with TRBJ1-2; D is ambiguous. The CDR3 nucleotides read TGTGCCAGCAGACAAGATGGCCGAAACTATGGCTACACCTTC. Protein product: CASRQDGRNYGYTF.